The rows below give T cell receptor beta chains drawn from one sample of a study of beta chain features in type 1 diabetes. Here immunoSEQ multiplex PCR was the method, and the copy in TCRdb shows in-frame clones only, minus some. The sample lists fewer than 25,000 clones, about 69% occurring once. Sequencing input: Tregs from blood. The receptors were gathered from a man younger than 35 with type 1 diabetes. CDR3s include the opening cysteine and the closing phenylalanine or tryptophan. A D gene is named only where the DNA matches it firmly. Size is omitted from some rows. Given values are once, few, many or a class for expanded clones.

v_gene	d_gene	j_gene	abundance	CDR3nt	CDR3aa
TRBV11-2	-	TRBJ1-4	-	TGTGCCAGCAGCTTAGGGACAGACCGCAGAGTGGAAAAACTGTTTTTT	CASSLGTDRRVEKLFF
TRBV5-1	TRBD1	TRBJ1-2	-	TGCGCCAGCAGCTCTCCCGCACAGGGGTTTAACTATGGCTACACCTTC	CASSSPAQGFNYGYTF
TRBV6-4	-	TRBJ1-1	once	TGTGCCAGCAGTGTCGAACAGGGCACTGAAGCTTTCTTT	CASSVEQGTEAFF
TRBV7-2	TRBD1	TRBJ1-5	-	TGTGCCAGCAGCCCGGGACAGGGTTACCAGCCCCAGCATTTT	CASSPGQGYQPQHF
TRBV6-5	-	TRBJ1-1	-	TGTGCCAGCAGTCTTCTGGGAGCAACTGAAGCTTTCTTT	CASSLLGATEAFF
TRBV7-9	TRBD2	TRBJ2-1	-	TGTGCCAGCAGCTTAGTAGCGGGACCCTACAATGAGCAGTTCTTC	CASSLVAGPYNEQFF
TRBV7-2	TRBD1	TRBJ1-2	-	TGTGCCAGCAGCTTACGGACAGGGGAGGACTATGGCTACACCTTC	CASSLRTGEDYGYTF
TRBV5-4	-	TRBJ2-3	-	TGTGCCAGCAGCCCTACGGGGATAGATACGCAGTATTTT	CASSPTGIDTQYF
TRBV5-1	TRBD2	TRBJ2-1	-	TGCGCCAGCAGCTTGACTAGCGGGAACCACAATGAGCAGTTCTTC	CASSLTSGNHNEQFF
TRBV7-9	-	TRBJ1-6	-	TGTGCCAGCGGCTTGATAGATTCACCCCTCCACTTT	CASGLIDSPLHF
TRBV2	TRBD2	TRBJ2-1	-	TGTGCCAGCCGGCCTCAGCGGGAGGAGAATGAGCAGTTCTTC	CASRPQREENEQFF
TRBV27	TRBD2	TRBJ2-7	-	TGTGCCAGCAGTCCAGGGACTAGTCTCTACGAGCAGTACTTC	CASSPGTSLYEQYF
TRBV18	TRBD1	TRBJ1-2	-	TGTGCCAGCTCACCAAACAGGGGTAGCTATGGCTACACCTTC	CASSPNRGSYGYTF
TRBV5-6	-	TRBJ1-1	-	TGTGCCAGCAGCTTTCGGGGGGGGACTGAAGCTTTCTTT	CASSFRGGTEAFF
TRBV28	-	TRBJ2-1	few	TGTGCCAGCAGTCACCACCCAGTGATCTACAATGAGCAGTTCTTC	CASSHHPVIYNEQFF
TRBV6-1	TRBD1	TRBJ1-5	-	TGTGCCAGCAGCGATTACAGGGGTGATCAGCCCCAGCATTTT	CASSDYRGDQPQHF
TRBV15	TRBD2	TRBJ2-7	few	TGTGCCACCAGTACGGGACTAGCGGGAGAGCCCTACGAGCAGTACTTC	CATSTGLAGEPYEQYF
TRBV10-2	TRBD2	TRBJ2-3	-	TGCGCCAGCAAACGACTAGCGGAGATCACAGATACGCAGTATTTT	CASKRLAEITDTQYF
TRBV18	TRBD2	TRBJ2-7	-	TGTGCCAGCTCCCCGACTAGCGGGAGGCTCGCCTACGAGCAGTACTTC	CASSPTSGRLAYEQYF
TRBV7-2	-	TRBJ1-2	few	TGTGCCAGCAGCCGGATACACGGCGGAGATGGCTACACCTTC	CASSRIHGGDGYTF
TRBV11-2	TRBD2	TRBJ2-7	-	TGTGCCAGCAGCACCACCCTGGGGGGACTAGATGGGCGACCTTACGAGCAGTACTTC	CASSTTLGGLDGRPYEQYF
TRBV7-9	-	TRBJ2-7	few	TGTGCCAGCAGCTTAGTCGGGTTTGGCGGGATGTACTTC	CASSLVGFGGMYF
TRBV7-2	-	TRBJ1-5	-	TGTGCCAGCAGCTTAGCGGGGAGGGATCGGCAGCCCCAGCATTTT	CASSLAGRDRQPQHF
TRBV30	-	TRBJ2-5	few	TGTGCCTGGAGCCGGCAGGGCGGATACCAAGAGACCCAGTACTTC	CAWSRQGGYQETQYF
TRBV6-6	-	TRBJ1-2	-	TGTGCCAGCAGTCCTGGAGCGAGGGGCTACACCTTC	CASSPGARGYTF
TRBV11-3	TRBD1	TRBJ1-2	-	TGTGCCAGCAGCTGCTTTGACAGGGTTTACTATGGCTACACCTTC	CASSCFDRVYYGYTF
TRBV28	TRBD2	TRBJ2-5	-	TGTGCCAGCAGTCGTACAGGGACTAGCGGAAAGACCCAGTACTTC	CASSRTGTSGKTQYF
TRBV6-1	TRBD1	TRBJ1-1	-	TGTGCCAGCAGTCGACAGGGGTTGAACACTGAAGCTTTCTTT	CASSRQGLNTEAFF
TRBV18	TRBD1	TRBJ1-5	-	TGTGCCAGCTCACCAGGAACAGGGGCTAATCAGCCCCAGCATTTT	CASSPGTGANQPQHF
TRBV29-1	-	TRBJ2-3	-	TGCAGCGTTCCCTTAGCCTCCCCGGGGGATACGCAGTATTTT	CSVPLASPGDTQYF
TRBV7-8	TRBD1	TRBJ2-4	-	TGTGCCAGCAGCTTAGTGGGACGTGGGGGACAGCTGAAAAACATTCAGTACTTC	CASSLVGRGGQLKNIQYF
TRBV28	-	TRBJ2-7	-	TGTGCCAGCAGGCAGGGCCCCTACGAGCAGTACTTC	CASRQGPYEQYF
TRBV5-1	TRBD2	TRBJ2-7	-	TGCGCCAGCAGCGAAGGACTAGCGATTTACGAGCAGTACTTC	CASSEGLAIYEQYF
TRBV6-1	TRBD1	TRBJ2-2	few	TGTGCCAGCAGTGAGGGACAGAGCACCGGGGAGCTGTTTTTT	CASSEGQSTGELFF
TRBV11-2	TRBD2	TRBJ2-1	-	TGTGCCAGCAGCTCATGGGGACTAGTGGCTTCCAATGAGCAGTTCTTC	CASSSWGLVASNEQFF
TRBV6-5	-	TRBJ2-2	-	TGTGCCAGCAGGACACAGGGAAAGGATACCGGGGAGCTGTTTTTT	CASRTQGKDTGELFF
TRBV7-9	TRBD2	TRBJ2-2	-	TGTGCCAGCAGGCGTGGGACTAGCGGGAACACCGGGGAGCTGTTTTTT	CASRRGTSGNTGELFF
TRBV7-9	-	TRBJ2-1	-	TGTGCCAGCAGCTTAACTGCACAGTTCAATGAGCAGTTCTTC	CASSLTAQFNEQFF
TRBV11-2	TRBD2	TRBJ2-5	-	TGTGCCAGCAGCACAACCCCGCGACTAGCGGGGCAAGAGACCCAGTACTTC	CASSTTPRLAGQETQYF
TRBV5-4	-	TRBJ2-5	-	TGTGCCAGCAGCTCTACAGGGAAGAGGGAAGAGACCCAGTACTTC	CASSSTGKREETQYF